Each of the 22 T cell receptor beta chains below was sequenced from the same sample in a study of CD8 T cells in ankylosing spondylitis. TCRdb re-called the 5' RACE reads with MiXCR, one entry per CDR3 protein. The sample contains 190,000 or so distinct CDR3 sequences, 10% to 15% of which appear only once. The sample consisted of blood, either unsorted or a sorted T cell fraction (not recorded which). All receptors derive from a male donor with ankylosing spondylitis or in good health (not recorded which).

The chain couples TRBV27 to TRBJ2-1, with D perhaps matching TRBD2 (5 bases). The germline V gene encodes CDR1 MNHEY and CDR2 SMNVEV (reference sequence). V lost 8 bases to trimming and J lost 4 bases, with 9 bases between them. This CDR3 contains 12 residues. The CDR3 spells CASGAEYNEQFF. The CDR3 DNA is TGTGCCAGCGGAGCGGAGTACAATGAGCAGTTCTTC.

This clonotype has only a few counts. V usage is TRBV27 and J usage is TRBJ2-3; 9 bases fit TRBD1. Germline V gives CDR1 MNHEY, CDR2 SMNVEV (reference sequence). The CDR3 spans 15 residues. Unmatched junction bases numbered 5, after V lost 1 base and J lost 6 bases. CDR3 sequence reads: CASSLLGTGLDTQYF. In nucleotides, the CDR3 is TGTGCCAGCAGTTTATTAGGGACAGGGTTGGATACGCAGTATTTT.

The gene calls are TRBV6-4 and TRBJ1-5; unclear D gene. The germline V gene has CDR1 MRHNA and CDR2 SNTAGT. V shed 1 base and J shed 0 bases, with 10 bases lying between them. This CDR3 is 16 amino acids long. The CDR3 sequence: CASSDLGPYSNQPQHF. CDR3 DNA sequence: TGTGCCAGCAGTGACTTAGGACCTTATAGCAATCAGCCCCAGCATTTT.

The chain couples TRBV29-1 to TRBJ1-1; D remains unclear. The CDR3 length is 12 residues. Germline loops: CDR1 SQVTM, CDR2 ANQGSEA. V lost 3 bases, J lost 2 bases, and 7 bases lay in between. CDR3 in amino acids: CSVEMGNTEAFF. The CDR3 DNA follows: TGCAGCGTTGAGATGGGAAACACTGAAGCTTTCTTT.

This clonotype was found a few times. The genes are TRBV6-5 and TRBJ1-2, with no clear D. The CDR3 has 15 residues. Trimming removed 0 bases from V and 0 bases from J, with 8 bases in between. CDR1 and CDR2 (germline): MNHEY, SVGAGI. The CDR3, as DNA: TGTGCCAGCAGTTACTCGGACGGAGCTAACTATGGCTACACCTTC. Its translation is CASSYSDGANYGYTF.

This clonotype was detected ten times or more. V and J are TRBV11-2 and TRBJ2-5; 8 nucleotides line up with TRBD2. The V segment lost 2 bases and the J segment 5 bases; nucleotides outside the gene matches: 7. This CDR3 is built from 15 residues. Germline V gene lookup returns CDR1 SGHAT and CDR2 FQNNGV. The CDR3 region has the DNA TGTGCCAGCAGCTTAAACACGGGAGGGCCTGAGACCCAGTACTTC. It is translated as CASSLNTGGPETQYF.

The chain uses TRBV7-8 and TRBJ2-1; D gene ambiguous. CDR1 is SGHVS and CDR2 is FQNEAQ in the germline V gene. The CDR3 runs 13 residues. V was clipped by 1 base and J by 10 bases, with 11 bases between them. This CDR3 reads CASSLGIVDEQFF. Here the CDR3 DNA reads TGTGCCAGCAGCTTAGGGATAGTCGACGAGCAGTTCTTC. Using reference TRBV7-8 and TRBJ2-1 for the parts outside the CDR3, the full variable domain is GAGVSQSPRYKVAKRGQDVALRCDPISGHVSLFWYQQALGQGPEFLTYFQNEAQLDKSGLPSDRFFAERPEGSVSTLKIQRTQQEDSAVYLCASSLGIVDEQFFGPGTRLTVL.

This clonotype has only a few counts. V usage is TRBV5-8 and J usage is TRBJ1-2, with unresolved D. This CDR3 has 13 residues. V was cut by 0 bases and J by 6 bases, with 9 bases left in between. Germline lookup yields CDR1 SGHTS and CDR2 YDEGEE. The CDR3 DNA reads TGTGCCAGCAGCTTGGGGTTTGCGGATGGCTACACCTTC. Amino acid sequence: CASSLGFADGYTF.

This clonotype came up a few times. This sequence joins TRBV7-9 and TRBJ1-4, with 10 bases matching TRBD1. Germline-derived CDR1 and CDR2 are SEHNR and FQNEAQ (reference sequence). Trimming cost V 8 bases and J 4 bases; bases outside gene matches: 1. This CDR3 is built from 13 residues. CDR3 DNA: TGTGCCAGCGGGACAGGGGATAATGAAAAACTGTTTTTT. Translation: CASGTGDNEKLFF.

The gene calls are TRBV6-1 and TRBJ2-1, with 7 bases matching TRBD1. Germline V lookup: CDR1 MNHNS, CDR2 SASEGT. V gave up 5 bases and J gave up 0 bases; unmatched junction bases: 4. The CDR3 runs to 15 residues. The CDR3 DNA reads as TGTGCCAGCAGTAAGGACAGGAGCTCCTACAATGAGCAGTTCTTC. This translates into CASSKDRSSYNEQFF.

This clonotype was detected ten times or more. This chain uses TRBV6-2 or TRBV6-3 with TRBJ2-1; TRBD1 matches 8 bases. Per germline, CDR1 MNHEY and CDR2 SVGEGT. The CDR3 length is 16 residues. V dropped 6 bases and J dropped 0; count of bases not matched to a gene: 7. The CDR3 protein is CASSPRTGSSYNEQFF. CDR3 bases: TGTGCCAGCAGCCCGCGGACAGGGAGCTCCTACAATGAGCAGTTCTTC.

This clonotype came up a few times. The CDR3 reads CASSKKKADGRGEVYEQYF. In DNA form, the CDR3 reads TGTGCCAGCAGCAAAAAAAAAGCGGACGGCAGGGGAGAAGTGTACGAGCAGTACTTC. The chain is built from TRBV21-1 and TRBJ2-7; the table calls TRBD1, which could not be checked here. TRBV21-1 is flagged as a pseudogene. CDR3 length: 19 residues.

This clonotype was counted many times. The chain is built from TRBV11-2 and TRBJ2-3; unclear D gene. The V end lost 4 bases, the J end lost 2 bases, and 10 bases lay between the germline ends. The CDR3 has 14 residues. Germline V gives CDR1 SGHAT, CDR2 FQNNGV. CDR3 in amino acids: CASSSATFTDTQYF. The CDR3 nucleotides are TGTGCCAGCAGCTCCGCTACCTTCACAGATACGCAGTATTTT.

This clonotype has a handful of counts. The rearrangement uses TRBV5-1 and TRBJ1-1; D ambiguous. V was cut by 0 bases and J by 1 base, with 13 bases left in between. Germline CDR1 is SGHRS and CDR2 is YFSETQ. This CDR3 comprises 16 residues. The CDR3 region has the DNA TGCGCCAGCAGCTTGGTTGAGCAGGTCGGGAACACTGAAGCTTTCTTT. Its translation is CASSLVEQVGNTEAFF.

V usage is TRBV7-9 and J usage is TRBJ2-1, with 11 bases lining up with TRBD2. Germline V gene data show CDR1 as SEHNR and CDR2 as FQNEAQ (reference sequence). The CDR3 is 15 residues long. The trim removed 2 bases at V and 10 bases at J, leaving 7 bases unmatched. CDR3 DNA sequence: TGTGCCAGCAGCTTAAGTAGCGGGAGGGCCGAAGAGCAGTTCTTC. Residues: CASSLSSGRAEEQFF.

This clonotype was counted between two and nine times. The V and J genes are TRBV7-9 and TRBJ2-1; 13 bases match TRBD2. CDR1 and CDR2 (germline): SEHNR, FQNEAQ (reference sequence). V was clipped by 5 bases and J by 8 bases; unmatched bases: 12. The CDR3 sequence is 17 residues long. Here the CDR3 reads CASSPRTSGSTQDEQFF. CDR3 nucleotides: TGTGCCAGCAGCCCGAGGACTAGCGGGAGTACTCAAGATGAGCAGTTCTTC.

The sample holds many counts of this clonotype. This chain links TRBV5-6 with TRBJ2-3; D perhaps matches TRBD2 (7 bases). With 6 bases removed from V and 2 bases from J, the gap between germline ends came to 13 bases. Germline V CDR1 and CDR2: SGHDT, YYEEEE. The CDR3 is 14 amino acids. CDR3 nucleotide sequence: TGTGCCAGCATGGGTGGGGGGGCCACAGATACGCAGTATTTT. Amino acid sequence: CASMGGGATDTQYF.

This clonotype was counted only a few times. The chain carries TRBV10-3 and TRBJ2-1; D perhaps matches TRBD2 (6 bases). CDR3 length equals 15 residues. Germline loops: CDR1 ENHRY, CDR2 SYGVKD. V lost 3 bases, J lost 1 base, and 10 bases lay in between. For the CDR3, the DNA is TGTGCCATCAGTGACCCCGGGAGATCCTACAATGAGCAGTTCTTC. Translation: CAISDPGRSYNEQFF.

This clonotype appeared many times. J is TRBJ2-3 and V is TRBV27; 8 nucleotides line up with TRBD1. The V and J ends lost 4 bases and 7 bases, in that order; junction bases with no gene match: 10. CDR1 is MNHEY and CDR2 is SMNVEV in the germline V gene (reference sequence). The CDR3 has 15 amino acids. Here the CDR3 reads CASSSGTGGRNTQYF. The CDR3 region has the DNA TGTGCCAGCAGTTCCGGGACAGGAGGTCGAAATACGCAGTATTTT.

This clonotype was observed at least ten times. This sequence joins TRBV7-9 and TRBJ2-7; 8 bases are a match to TRBD1. V shed 5 bases and J 5 bases; nucleotides not matched to a gene: 2. Germline values: CDR1 SEHNR, CDR2 FQNEAQ (reference sequence). This CDR3 is 12 amino acids long. The CDR3 DNA reads as TGTGCCAGCAGCAGACAGGGGAACGAGCAGTACTTC. It specifies CASSRQGNEQYF.

This chain uses TRBV5-1 with TRBJ2-1; a possible D gene is TRBD2 (5 bases). V lost 7 bases and J lost 6, with 11 bases in between. The germline gives CDR1 SGHRS, CDR2 YFSETQ. The CDR3 length is 12 residues. The CDR3 loop is CASGERGNEQFF. As DNA, the CDR3 is TGCGCCAGCGGCGAACGGGGCAATGAGCAGTTCTTC. The whole variable domain, remainder taken from reference TRBV5-1 and TRBJ2-1, is KAGVTQTPRYLIKTRGQQVTLSCSPISGHRSVSWYQQTPGQGLQFLFEYFSETQRNKGNFPGRFSGRQFSNSRSEMNVSTLELGDSALYLCASGERGNEQFFGPGTRLTVL.

This clonotype was counted only a few times. This chain uses TRBV6-2 or TRBV6-3 with TRBJ2-7, with 10 bases aligning to TRBD2. V lost 0 bases and J lost 4; bases outside the gene matches: 3. Germline V gene sequence: CDR1 MNHEY, CDR2 SVGEGT. The CDR3 runs 15 residues. CDR3 sequence: CASSYSSSGSYEQYF. The CDR3 bases are TGTGCCAGCAGTTACTCGTCTAGCGGGAGTTACGAGCAGTACTTC.